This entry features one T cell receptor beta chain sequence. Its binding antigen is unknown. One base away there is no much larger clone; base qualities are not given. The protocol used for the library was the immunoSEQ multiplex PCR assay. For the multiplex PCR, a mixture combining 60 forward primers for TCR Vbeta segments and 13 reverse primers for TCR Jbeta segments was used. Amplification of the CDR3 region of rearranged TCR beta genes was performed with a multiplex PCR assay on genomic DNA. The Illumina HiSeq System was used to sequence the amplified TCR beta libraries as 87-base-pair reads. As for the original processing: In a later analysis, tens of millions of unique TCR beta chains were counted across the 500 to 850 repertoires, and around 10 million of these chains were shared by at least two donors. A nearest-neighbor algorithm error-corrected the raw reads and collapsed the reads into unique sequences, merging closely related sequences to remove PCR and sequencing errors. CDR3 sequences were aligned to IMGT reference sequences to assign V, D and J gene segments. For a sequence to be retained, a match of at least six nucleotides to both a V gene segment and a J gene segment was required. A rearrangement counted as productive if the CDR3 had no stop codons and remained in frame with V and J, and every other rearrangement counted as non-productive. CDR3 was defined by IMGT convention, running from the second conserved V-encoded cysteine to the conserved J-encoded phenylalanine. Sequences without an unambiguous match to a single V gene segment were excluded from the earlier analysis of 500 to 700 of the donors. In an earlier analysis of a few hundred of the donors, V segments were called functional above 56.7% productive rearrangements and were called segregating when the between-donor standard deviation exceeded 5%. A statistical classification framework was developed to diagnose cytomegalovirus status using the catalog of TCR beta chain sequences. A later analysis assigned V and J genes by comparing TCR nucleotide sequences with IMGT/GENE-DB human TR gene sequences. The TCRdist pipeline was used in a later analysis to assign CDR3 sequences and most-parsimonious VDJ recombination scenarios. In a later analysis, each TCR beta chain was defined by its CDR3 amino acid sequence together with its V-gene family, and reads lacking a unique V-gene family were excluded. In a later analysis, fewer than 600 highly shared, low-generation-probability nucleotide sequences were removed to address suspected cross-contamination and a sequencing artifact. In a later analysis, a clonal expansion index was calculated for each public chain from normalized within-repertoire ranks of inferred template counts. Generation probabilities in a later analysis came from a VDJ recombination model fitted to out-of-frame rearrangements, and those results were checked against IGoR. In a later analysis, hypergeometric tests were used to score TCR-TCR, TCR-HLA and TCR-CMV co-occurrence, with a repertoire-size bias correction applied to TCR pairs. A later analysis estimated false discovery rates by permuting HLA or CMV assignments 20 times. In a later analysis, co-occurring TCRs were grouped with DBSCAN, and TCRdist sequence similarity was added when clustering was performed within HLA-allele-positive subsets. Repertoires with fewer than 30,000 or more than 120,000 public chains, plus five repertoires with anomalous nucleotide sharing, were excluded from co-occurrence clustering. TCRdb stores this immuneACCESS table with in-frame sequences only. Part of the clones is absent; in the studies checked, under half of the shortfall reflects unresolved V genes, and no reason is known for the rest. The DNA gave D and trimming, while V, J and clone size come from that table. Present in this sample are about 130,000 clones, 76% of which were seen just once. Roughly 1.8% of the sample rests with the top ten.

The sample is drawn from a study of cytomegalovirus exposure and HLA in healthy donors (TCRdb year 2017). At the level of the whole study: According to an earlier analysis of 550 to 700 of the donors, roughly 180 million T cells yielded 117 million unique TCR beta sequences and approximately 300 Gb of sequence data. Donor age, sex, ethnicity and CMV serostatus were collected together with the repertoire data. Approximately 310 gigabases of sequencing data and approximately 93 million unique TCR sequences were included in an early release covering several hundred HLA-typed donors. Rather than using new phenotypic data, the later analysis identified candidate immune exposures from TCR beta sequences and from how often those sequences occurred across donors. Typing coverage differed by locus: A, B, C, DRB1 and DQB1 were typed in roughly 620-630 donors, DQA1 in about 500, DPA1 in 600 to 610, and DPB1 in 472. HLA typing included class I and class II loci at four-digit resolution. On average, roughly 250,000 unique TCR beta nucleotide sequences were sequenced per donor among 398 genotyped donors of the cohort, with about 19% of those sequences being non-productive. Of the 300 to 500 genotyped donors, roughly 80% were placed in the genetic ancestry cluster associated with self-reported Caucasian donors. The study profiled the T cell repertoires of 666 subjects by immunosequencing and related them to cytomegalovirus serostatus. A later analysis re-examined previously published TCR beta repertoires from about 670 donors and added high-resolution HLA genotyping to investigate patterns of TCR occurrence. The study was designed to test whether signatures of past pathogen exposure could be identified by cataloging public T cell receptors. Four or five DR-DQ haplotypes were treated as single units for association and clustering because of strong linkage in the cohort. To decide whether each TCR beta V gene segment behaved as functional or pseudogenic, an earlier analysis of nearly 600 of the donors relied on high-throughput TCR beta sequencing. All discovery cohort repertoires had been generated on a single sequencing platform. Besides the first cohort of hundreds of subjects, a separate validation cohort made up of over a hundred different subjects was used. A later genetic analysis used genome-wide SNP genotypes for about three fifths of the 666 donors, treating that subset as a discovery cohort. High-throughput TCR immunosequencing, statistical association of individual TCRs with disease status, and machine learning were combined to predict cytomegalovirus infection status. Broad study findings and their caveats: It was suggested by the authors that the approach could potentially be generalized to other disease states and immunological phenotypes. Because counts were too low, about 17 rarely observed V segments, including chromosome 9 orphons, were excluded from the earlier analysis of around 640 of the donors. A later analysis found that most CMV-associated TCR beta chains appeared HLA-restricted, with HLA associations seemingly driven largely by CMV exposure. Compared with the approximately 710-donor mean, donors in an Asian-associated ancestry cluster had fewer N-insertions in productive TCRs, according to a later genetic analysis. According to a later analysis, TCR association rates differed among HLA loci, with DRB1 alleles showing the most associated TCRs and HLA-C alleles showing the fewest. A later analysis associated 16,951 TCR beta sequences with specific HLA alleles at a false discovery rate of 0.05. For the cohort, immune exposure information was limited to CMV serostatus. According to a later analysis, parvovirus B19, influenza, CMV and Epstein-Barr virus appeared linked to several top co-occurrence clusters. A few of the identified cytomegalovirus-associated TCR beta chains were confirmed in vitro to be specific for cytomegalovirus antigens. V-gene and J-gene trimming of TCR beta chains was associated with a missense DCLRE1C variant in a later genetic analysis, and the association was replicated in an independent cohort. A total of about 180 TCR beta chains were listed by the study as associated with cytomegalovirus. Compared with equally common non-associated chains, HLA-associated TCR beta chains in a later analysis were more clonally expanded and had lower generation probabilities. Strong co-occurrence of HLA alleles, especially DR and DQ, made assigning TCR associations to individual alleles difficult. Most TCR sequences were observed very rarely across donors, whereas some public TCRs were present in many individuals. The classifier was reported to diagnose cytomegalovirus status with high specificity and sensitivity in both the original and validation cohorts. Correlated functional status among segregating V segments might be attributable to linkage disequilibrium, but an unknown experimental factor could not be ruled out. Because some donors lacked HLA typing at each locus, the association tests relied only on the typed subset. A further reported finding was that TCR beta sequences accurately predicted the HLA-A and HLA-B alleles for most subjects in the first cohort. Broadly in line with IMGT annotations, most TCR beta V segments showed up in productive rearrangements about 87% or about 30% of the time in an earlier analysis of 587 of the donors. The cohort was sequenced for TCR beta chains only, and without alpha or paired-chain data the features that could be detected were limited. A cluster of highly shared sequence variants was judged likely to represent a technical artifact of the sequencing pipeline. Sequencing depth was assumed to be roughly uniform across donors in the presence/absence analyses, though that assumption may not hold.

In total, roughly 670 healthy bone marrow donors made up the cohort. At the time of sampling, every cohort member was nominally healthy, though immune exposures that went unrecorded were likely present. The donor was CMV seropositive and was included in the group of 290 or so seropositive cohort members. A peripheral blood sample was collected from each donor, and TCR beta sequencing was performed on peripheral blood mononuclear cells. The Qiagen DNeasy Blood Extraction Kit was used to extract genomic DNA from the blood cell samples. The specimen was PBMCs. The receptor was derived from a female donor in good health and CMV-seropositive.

The nucleotides are TGTGCCAGCAACGGACGGGACAGGGTCTCCTATAATTCACCCCTCCACTTT. It specifies CASNGRDRVSYNSPLHF. The chain couples TRBV27 to TRBJ1-6; the central 9 bases match TRBD1. The CDR3 numbers 17 residues from cysteine through phenylalanine. CDR3 DNA is the only sequence kept; it has 51 bases, read in frame from the first base. Ends trimmed: V by 7 bases, J by 0 bases; bases unmatched to a gene: 7. The germline V gene (reference sequence) provides CDR1 MNHEY and CDR2 SMNVEV.